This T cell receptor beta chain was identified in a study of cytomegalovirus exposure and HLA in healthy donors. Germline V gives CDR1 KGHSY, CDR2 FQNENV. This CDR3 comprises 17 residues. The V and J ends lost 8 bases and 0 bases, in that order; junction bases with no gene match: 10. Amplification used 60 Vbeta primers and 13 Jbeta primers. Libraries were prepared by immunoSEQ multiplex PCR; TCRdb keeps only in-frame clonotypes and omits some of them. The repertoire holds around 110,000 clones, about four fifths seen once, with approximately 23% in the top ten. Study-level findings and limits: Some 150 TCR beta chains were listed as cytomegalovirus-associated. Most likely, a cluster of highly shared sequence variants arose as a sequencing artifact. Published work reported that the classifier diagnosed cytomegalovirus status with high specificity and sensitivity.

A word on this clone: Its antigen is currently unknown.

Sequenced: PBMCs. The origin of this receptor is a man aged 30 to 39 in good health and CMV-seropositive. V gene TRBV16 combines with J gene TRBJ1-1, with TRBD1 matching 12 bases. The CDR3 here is CASRRDRGRNLNTEAFF. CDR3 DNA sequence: TGTGCCAGCCGTAGGGACAGGGGGCGAAATTTGAACACTGAAGCTTTCTTT.